This passage covers 8 T cell receptor beta chains from one sample sequenced in a study of tumor-infiltrating lymphocytes in glioblastoma multiforme. TCR beta libraries were built from RNA through three nested multiplex PCR rounds using modified ARM-PCR. TCRdb passed the multiplex PCR reads through MiXCR, listing each CDR3 protein once. The repertoire consists of about 15,000 distinct CDR3 sequences, with roughly 74% occurring once and the leading ten covering about 50%. Sequencing used brain tumor tissue. The receptors were gathered from a male donor with glioblastoma.

For this clonotype: This CDR3 is missing its conserved last phenylalanine or tryptophan, likely due to a read error. The chain uses TRBV20-1 and TRBJ2-1, with D unclear. The CDR3 has 14 residues. CDR1 and CDR2 from the germline V gene are DFQATT and SNEGSKA (reference sequence). The CDR3 DNA reads as TGCAGCGCTAGAGTGTTTAGCTCCTACAATGAGCAGTTCTCC. Translated: CSARVFSSYNEQFS.

The V call is TRBV11-2, the J call TRBJ2-2, with 8 bases identical to TRBD2. From germline, CDR1 is SGHAT and CDR2 FQNNGV. The CDR3 is 19 amino acids. The chain's CDR3 is CGGSLVRSSGGTNTGELFF. DNA for the CDR3: TGTGGCGGCAGCTTAGTTCGTTCCAGCGGGGGCACGAACACCGGGGAGCTGTTTTTT.

This rearrangement joins TRBV4-2 to TRBJ2-3; D gene unclear. The V and J ends lost 0 bases and 2 bases respectively, with 9 bases between them. This CDR3 contains 15 residues. In germline, CDR1 is LGHNA, CDR2 YNFKEQ. The DNA of the CDR3 is TGTGCCAGCAGCCAAGATACCAGTTCCACAGATACGCAGTATTTT. Translated, it gives CASSQDTSSTDTQYF.

This rearrangement joins TRBV11-2 to TRBJ2-1; TRBD2 might be the D (5 bases). The CDR3 loop spans 16 amino acids. Germline assignment: CDR1 SGHAT and CDR2 FQNNGV. The ends were cut back, 2 bases at V and 5 bases at J, with 16 bases in the middle. The CDR3 sequence is CASSLIAPNGNNEQFF. The CDR3 nucleotides read TGTGCCAGCAGCTTAATAGCCCCAAACGGGAACAATGAGCAGTTCTTC.

This chain connects TRBV29-1 to TRBJ2-1; TRBD2 is a possible D gene (5 bases). Trimming took off 7 bases at V and 4 bases at J, with 17 bases between the two ends. The germline gives CDR1 SQVTM, CDR2 ANQGSEA. The CDR3 spans 14 residues. CDR3 residues: CSASQWEPYNEQFF. As DNA, the CDR3 is TGCAGCGCTAGCCAGTGGGAGCCATACAATGAGCAGTTCTTC.

In the case of this clonotype: The germline gene is not matched at one end of the junction; a read error may be the cause. The chain employs TRBV20-1 and TRBJ2-3, with 15 bases aligning to TRBD2. Looked up from germline, CDR1 is DFQATT and CDR2 is SNEGSKA (reference sequence). The CDR3 is made up of 20 amino acids. The CDR3 protein is CSTSRPGLAGGPSSTDTQYF. For the CDR3, the DNA is TGCAGTACTAGTCGCCCCGGACTAGCGGGGGGGCCGAGTAGCACAGATACGCAGTATTTC.

Comment on this clonotype: A junction end diverges from the germline sequence, so it may reflect a read error. In DNA form, the CDR3 reads TGTGCCAGCAGCTTAGTTTCTGGCGTGAAGGGTTACTACAATGATCAGTTCTTC. Encoded protein: CASSLVSGVKGYYNDQFF. The chain uses TRBV11-2 and TRBJ2-1; D is undetermined. This CDR3 spans 18 amino acids. Germline V gene data show CDR1 as SGHAT and CDR2 as FQNNGV.

This chain uses TRBV11-2 with TRBJ2-3; D perhaps matches TRBD2 (7 bases). The CDR3 is 16 residues long. The V gene's germline CDR1 is SGHAT and CDR2 FQNNGV. With 2 bases removed from V and 6 bases from J, the gap between germline ends came to 18 bases. Written as DNA, the CDR3 is TGTGCCAGCAGCTTAAGACTAGCTCCGGGGGGCGATACGCAGTATTTT. Its translation: CASSLRLAPGGDTQYF.